A selection of T cell receptor beta chains follows, all from one sample in a study of PD-1 blockade in classical Hodgkin lymphoma. The data were produced by immunoSEQ multiplex PCR, yet TCRdb's version contains in-frame clones alone and is incomplete. The data contain about 85,000 clones, nearly 95% of them singletons. Sequenced here: peripheral blood mononuclear cells (PBMCs), sampled before the second cycle of nivolumab. The receptors here all came from a human donor with classical Hodgkin lymphoma. Both conserved end residues are part of each CDR3. A D gene is named only where the DNA matches it firmly. Expanded clones get a size class; other rows say once, few or many, or leave the size out.

>NA|TRBV7-9|TRBJ2-1|NA
CASSLPRPPEQFF
TGTGCCAGCAGCTTACCCAGACCCCCGGAGCAGTTCTTC
>NA|TRBV11-2|TRBJ2-7|NA
CASSLWEGDYEQYF
TGTGCCAGCAGCCTATGGGAAGGAGACTACGAGCAGTACTTC
>NA|TRBV6-5|TRBJ1-1|NA
CASSYGSEAFF
TGTGCCAGCAGTTACGGGTCTGAAGCTTTCTTT
>NA|TRBV25-1|TRBJ1-2|NA
CASSEISGYTF
TGTGCCAGCAGTGAGATCTCTGGCTACACCTTC
>TRBD1|TRBV28|TRBJ2-7|NA
CATRGGQGIVEQYF
TGTGCCACCCGAGGGGGACAGGGAATCGTCGAGCAGTACTTC
>NA|TRBV5-1|TRBJ2-3|NA
CASSLMGGLGTDTQYF
TGCGCCAGCAGCTTGATGGGGGGCCTGGGCACAGATACGCAGTATTTT
>TRBD2|TRBV7-2|TRBJ2-7|NA
CASSLVLAGGPYEQYF
TGTGCCAGCAGCTTAGTATTAGCGGGAGGGCCCTACGAGCAGTACTTC
>NA|TRBV28|TRBJ1-4|NA
CASSFGMGVPEKLFF
TGTGCCAGCAGTTTTGGGATGGGGGTTCCGGAAAAACTGTTTTTT
>NA|TRBV28|TRBJ2-5|NA
CASSLSGRRGETQYF
TGTGCCAGCAGTTTATCCGGGAGAAGGGGAGAGACCCAGTACTTC
>NA|TRBV6-1|TRBJ1-4|NA
CASSNTHTGEKLFF
TGTGCCAGCAGTAACACTCATACGGGTGAAAAACTGTTTTTT
>NA|TRBV5-1|TRBJ1-5|NA
CASSDGLGLGNQPQHF
TGCGCCAGCAGCGATGGTCTGGGGTTGGGCAATCAGCCCCAGCATTTT
>NA|TRBV2|TRBJ1-3|NA
CASGDRTSGSGNTIYF
TGTGCCAGCGGAGACAGGACCTCCGGCTCTGGAAACACCATATATTTT
>NA|TRBV6-5|TRBJ2-1|NA
CASSYSIGSYNEQFF
TGTGCCAGCAGTTACTCGATCGGCTCCTACAATGAGCAGTTCTTC
>TRBD1|TRBV27|TRBJ1-2|NA
CASSPTGETRGYTF
TGTGCCAGCAGCCCGACAGGGGAGACGCGTGGCTACACCTTC
>TRBD1|TRBV27|TRBJ1-1|once
CASSMGQGTEAFF
TGTGCCAGCAGTATGGGACAGGGAACTGAAGCTTTCTTT
>TRBD1|TRBV6-6|TRBJ2-2|NA
CASTPGQGRDTGELFF
TGTGCCAGCACCCCGGGACAGGGAAGAGACACCGGGGAGCTGTTTTTT
>NA|TRBV21-1|TRBJ2-1|NA
CASSKRGLSVKFF
TGTGCCAGCAGCAAGCGGGGACTAAGCGTGAAGTTCTTC
>NA|TRBV2|TRBJ1-2|NA
CASRGVSLGGYTF
TGTGCCAGCAGAGGGGTCTCCCTCGGTGGCTACACCTTC
>NA|TRBV28|TRBJ1-4|NA
CASSLYQHRPNEKLFF
TGTGCCAGCAGTTTATACCAGCACAGACCCAATGAAAAACTGTTTTTT
>NA|TRBV27|TRBJ2-5|NA
CASSLDPKGPEETQYF
TGTGCCAGCAGTTTGGACCCGAAGGGTCCCGAAGAGACCCAGTACTTC
>NA|TRBV5-6|TRBJ1-4|NA
CASSSYTATNEKLFF
TGTGCCAGCAGCTCTTACACCGCAACTAATGAAAAACTGTTTTTT
>NA|TRBV15|TRBJ1-1|NA
CATSRSLGLVTEAFF
TGTGCCACCAGCAGGTCCCTGGGGTTAGTCACTGAAGCTTTCTTT
>NA|TRBV27|TRBJ1-6|NA
CASSLRRDTFNSPLHF
TGTGCCAGCAGTCTACGCCGGGACACGTTTAATTCACCCCTCCACTTT
>NA|TRBV6-5|TRBJ2-7|once
CASSSRDGYEQYF
TGTGCCAGCAGTTCCCGGGACGGCTACGAGCAGTACTTC
>NA|TRBV2|TRBJ1-2|NA
CASILDWGGEPDGYTF
TGTGCCAGCATACTGGACTGGGGTGGGGAACCAGATGGCTACACCTTC
>NA|TRBV19|TRBJ2-7|NA
CASSTLTRDTSYEQYF
TGTGCCAGTAGTACACTTACCCGGGACACCTCCTACGAGCAGTACTTC
>NA|TRBV28|TRBJ2-3|NA
CASFPPLRLARLLRTDTQYF
TGTGCCAGCTTCCCACCCCTCCGGTTAGCGCGGCTACTACGCACAGATACGCAGTATTTT
>TRBD1|TRBV19|TRBJ1-3|NA
CASSPQQGGSGNTIYF
TGTGCCAGTAGTCCACAACAGGGGGGCTCTGGAAACACCATATATTTT
>TRBD1|TRBV5-1|TRBJ2-7|few
CASSSRQGGTHEQYF
TGCGCCAGCAGCTCCCGACAGGGTGGTACCCACGAGCAGTACTTC
>NA|TRBV7-9|TRBJ2-7|NA
CASSLSRRSESEQYF
TGTGCCAGCAGCCTCTCTCGAAGAAGTGAGTCCGAGCAGTACTTC